This T cell receptor beta chain was documented in a study of T cells in localized non-small cell lung cancer. The study, taken as a whole, reports: Clonality of T cells reached its maximum in uninvolved adjacent lung, surpassing tumor. A median approximately 60 of the top 100 tumor clones appeared in adjacent lung.

With respect to this clone: Its target is not known.

Germline CDR1 reads SGHAT; CDR2 reads FQNNGV. The CDR3 consists of 14 residues. Trimming removed 7 bases from V and 2 bases from J; junction bases left unmatched: 5. Assay used: immunoSEQ multiplex PCR; TCRdb lists only in-frame clones, some missing. The data hold 50,000 to 75,000 clones, with approximately 90% observed a single time. Specimen: peripheral blood, collected before any cancer treatment. The chain links TRBV11-2 to TRBJ2-5; TRBD2 matches at 9 bases. The sequence derives from a man aged 40-75 years with stage I lung adenocarcinoma. This CDR3 is CASNPSGTQETQYF. CDR3 DNA sequence: TGTGCCAGCAATCCTAGCGGGACACAAGAGACCCAGTACTTC.